This is a list of T cell receptor beta chains from one sample in a study of blood T cells in healthy people across ages. Via MiXCR, TCRdb re-called the 5' RACE reads, giving one row per CDR3 protein. The sample lists approximately 800,000 distinct CDR3 sequences; around 45% were seen once. The sequenced sample was blood. The receptors here all came from a man aged 80 or over in good health. The CDR3 runs from the conserved cysteine through the conserved F or W. Fields, in order: J gene, clone size, D gene, V gene, CDR3 protein, CDR3 DNA. The D gene is left open where the match is weak. The size field is filled for only some rows; it gives once, few, many or a size class.

j_call: TRBJ2-1; clone_size: .; d_call: TRBD2; v_call: TRBV15; cdr3_aa: CATSGTSGRSLEQFF; cdr3_nt: TGTGCCACTAGCGGGACTAGCGGGAGGTCATTAGAGCAGTTCTTC
j_call: TRBJ1-2; clone_size: .; d_call: TRBD1; v_call: TRBV18; cdr3_aa: CASSPLPGQGASGYTF; cdr3_nt: TGTGCCAGCTCACCACTCCCGGGACAGGGGGCAAGTGGCTACACCTTC
j_call: TRBJ1-1; clone_size: .; d_call: .; v_call: TRBV4-3; cdr3_aa: CASTRGPETTEAFF; cdr3_nt: TGCGCCAGCACTCGGGGACCGGAGACCACTGAAGCTTTCTTT
j_call: TRBJ2-1; clone_size: few; d_call: .; v_call: TRBV25-1; cdr3_aa: CASSPFMRGTRNEQFF; cdr3_nt: TGTGCCAGCAGCCCCTTTATGAGGGGCACCAGGAATGAGCAGTTCTTC
j_call: TRBJ2-7; clone_size: few; d_call: .; v_call: TRBV12-3/TRBV12-4; cdr3_aa: CASSLNAAAYEQYF; cdr3_nt: TGTGCCAGCAGTTTAAATGCAGCGGCTTACGAGCAGTACTTC
j_call: TRBJ2-7; clone_size: .; d_call: TRBD1; v_call: TRBV11-2; cdr3_aa: CASSFIFGQGDEQYF; cdr3_nt: TGTGCCAGCAGCTTCATTTTTGGACAGGGAGACGAGCAGTACTTC
j_call: TRBJ2-7; clone_size: few; d_call: TRBD2; v_call: TRBV20-1; cdr3_aa: CSARSPSGFSYEQYF; cdr3_nt: TGCAGTGCTAGAAGCCCTAGCGGGTTTTCCTACGAGCAGTACTTC
j_call: TRBJ2-1; clone_size: many; d_call: TRBD2; v_call: TRBV5-1; cdr3_aa: CASSPRTSGRSNEQFF; cdr3_nt: TGCGCCAGCAGCCCCAGGACTAGCGGGAGGTCTAATGAGCAGTTCTTC
j_call: TRBJ2-5; clone_size: few; d_call: .; v_call: TRBV5-5; cdr3_aa: CASSLGQEGETQYF; cdr3_nt: TGTGCCAGCAGCTTGGGTCAGGAAGGAGAGACCCAGTACTTC
j_call: TRBJ2-3; clone_size: few; d_call: .; v_call: TRBV7-2; cdr3_aa: CASSSTRWKTDTQYF; cdr3_nt: TGTGCCAGCAGCTCGACTAGGTGGAAGACAGATACGCAGTATTTT
j_call: TRBJ2-5; clone_size: .; d_call: .; v_call: TRBV6-2/TRBV6-3; cdr3_aa: CASSYGWGRGETQYF; cdr3_nt: TGTGCCAGCAGTTACGGGTGGGGGAGAGGGGAGACCCAGTACTTC
j_call: TRBJ2-1; clone_size: .; d_call: TRBD2; v_call: TRBV20-1; cdr3_aa: CSARGTSGPYNEQFF; cdr3_nt: TGCAGTGCTAGAGGGACTAGCGGGCCTTACAATGAGCAGTTCTTC
j_call: TRBJ2-3; clone_size: .; d_call: .; v_call: TRBV6-5; cdr3_aa: CASSYQGTNTDTQYF; cdr3_nt: TGTGCCAGCAGTTATCAGGGGACTAACACAGATACGCAGTATTTT
j_call: TRBJ2-5; clone_size: .; d_call: .; v_call: TRBV3-1; cdr3_aa: CASSQAHRSQETQYF; cdr3_nt: TGTGCCAGCAGCCAGGCCCACAGGAGTCAAGAGACCCAGTACTTC
j_call: TRBJ2-7; clone_size: once; d_call: TRBD1; v_call: TRBV6-5; cdr3_aa: CAPERVNRGHEQYF; cdr3_nt: TGTGCCCCCGAAAGAGTAAACAGGGGACACGAGCAGTACTTC
j_call: TRBJ2-5; clone_size: few; d_call: .; v_call: TRBV29-1; cdr3_aa: CSVSGDQETQYF; cdr3_nt: TGCAGCGTTTCGGGGGACCAAGAGACCCAGTACTTC
j_call: TRBJ2-5; clone_size: .; d_call: TRBD2; v_call: TRBV11-3; cdr3_aa: CASSPPRDPSGEETQYF; cdr3_nt: TGTGCCAGCAGCCCACCTAGAGATCCTAGCGGGGAAGAGACCCAGTACTTC
j_call: TRBJ2-5; clone_size: .; d_call: TRBD2; v_call: TRBV2; cdr3_aa: CASSEAMGGKQETQYF; cdr3_nt: TGTGCCAGCAGTGAAGCGATGGGGGGGAAACAAGAGACCCAGTACTTC
j_call: TRBJ1-1; clone_size: many; d_call: TRBD1; v_call: TRBV29-1; cdr3_aa: CSGTGGGNTEAFF; cdr3_nt: TGCAGCGGAACAGGGGGAGGTAACACTGAAGCTTTCTTT
j_call: TRBJ2-7; clone_size: .; d_call: .; v_call: TRBV5-4; cdr3_aa: CASSLYPGEQYF; cdr3_nt: TGTGCCAGCAGCTTGTATCCGGGCGAGCAGTACTTC
j_call: TRBJ2-3; clone_size: .; d_call: .; v_call: TRBV12-3/TRBV12-4; cdr3_aa: CASRDLLGGRTDTQYF; cdr3_nt: TGTGCCAGCCGGGACCTCCTCGGGGGGCGCACAGATACGCAGTATTTT
j_call: TRBJ2-4; clone_size: .; d_call: .; v_call: TRBV20-1; cdr3_aa: CSNTHMSGDNKNIQYF; cdr3_nt: TGCAGCAACACTCACATGTCGGGGGACAACAAAAACATTCAGTACTTC
j_call: TRBJ1-2; clone_size: .; d_call: TRBD1; v_call: TRBV6-4; cdr3_aa: CASSSWTGANYGYTF; cdr3_nt: TGTGCCAGCAGTTCCTGGACAGGAGCTAACTATGGCTACACCTTC
j_call: TRBJ2-7; clone_size: .; d_call: TRBD1; v_call: TRBV28; cdr3_aa: CASSTRGPYSYEQYF; cdr3_nt: TGTGCCAGCAGTACCAGGGGGCCGTACTCCTACGAGCAGTACTTC
j_call: TRBJ2-7; clone_size: .; d_call: .; v_call: TRBV7-2; cdr3_aa: CASSLVTGSREQYF; cdr3_nt: TGTGCCAGCAGCTTAGTGACGGGGAGTCGCGAGCAGTACTTC